The 29 T cell receptor beta chains below come from one sample, sequenced in a study of shared clonotypes between healthy human individuals. The repertoire was sequenced with immunoSEQ multiplex PCR; TCRdb's copy has only in-frame clones and lacks some. Altogether around 980,000 clones are present, about 80% being singletons, with the ten largest covering roughly 0.62%. The sample was memory CD4+ T cells from PBMCs. Subset defined: CD45RA-negative fraction. The receptors shown here come from a man aged 18 to 30 in good health. Some clones in this sample may be carry-over from other donors' samples.

The chain combines TRBV29-1 with TRBJ1-1; D ambiguous. Trimming shortened V by 4 bases and J by 7 bases, and 7 bases separated the two germline ends. The CDR3 spans 10 residues. The germline V gene encodes CDR1 SQVTM and CDR2 ANQGSEA. CDR3 DNA sequence: TGCAGCGTTGTAGACCTTGAAGCTTTCTTT. This sequence encodes CSVVDLEAFF.

Many counts were recorded for this clone. Different DNA sequences within this sample yield the same CDR3. The chain employs TRBV29-1 and TRBJ1-2, with D possibly matching TRBD1 (6 bases). Germline V gene data show CDR1 as SQVTM and CDR2 as ANQGSEA. This CDR3 spans 13 amino acids. V was pared by 5 bases and J by 4 bases, with 14 bases between. The CDR3 region is CSVSTGSGYGYTF. Written as DNA, the CDR3 is TGCAGCGTTTCCACAGGGTCGGGCTATGGCTACACCTTC.

V is TRBV15 and J is TRBJ2-7; the match to TRBD2 covers 14 bases. Unmatched junction bases numbered 12, after V lost 0 bases and J lost 5 bases. This CDR3 comprises 19 residues. Germline values: CDR1 LNHNV, CDR2 YYDKDF (reference sequence). The CDR3 nucleotides read TGTGCCACCAGCAGAGATTTAGGGACTAGCGGGAGACGGACCCACGAGCAGTACTTC. This sequence encodes CATSRDLGTSGRRTHEQYF.

CDR3 DNA sequence: TGCGCCAGCAGCTTGGGTAGCGCCGGCTCCTACAATGAGCAGTTCTTC. As protein: CASSLGSAGSYNEQFF. The rearrangement uses TRBV5-1 and TRBJ2-1, with D maybe TRBD2 (5 bases). CDR1 is SGHRS and CDR2 is YFSETQ in the germline V gene. The germline V and J ends were trimmed by 0 bases and 0 bases, with 10 bases remaining between them. CDR3 length equals 16 residues.

This chain connects TRBV6-1 to TRBJ1-1; 7 bases map to TRBD1. There are 13 residues in the CDR3. The ends lost 11 bases at V and 3 bases at J; junction bases unmatched: 9. Germline CDR1 MNHNS, CDR2 SASEGT. This chain's CDR3 is CAHAGGADTEAFF. The CDR3, as DNA: TGTGCCCACGCAGGGGGTGCGGACACTGAAGCTTTCTTT.

The rearrangement links TRBV28 to TRBJ1-2; D is undetermined. Germline loops: CDR1 MDHEN, CDR2 SYDVKM. The length of the CDR3 is 14 residues. The V and J ends lost 9 bases and 4 bases respectively, with 18 bases between them. The CDR3, as DNA: TGTGCCAGAGGATTTAGTCGGGGAACCTATGGCTACACCTTC. It codes for CARGFSRGTYGYTF.

The gene calls are TRBV7-8 and TRBJ2-2, with D maybe TRBD2 (6 bases). CDR3 length equals 17 residues. V lost 5 bases to trimming and J lost 6 bases, with 22 bases between them. Germline V gene lookup returns CDR1 SGHVS and CDR2 FQNEAQ. CDR3 in DNA: TGTGCCAGCAGCGAGAGCCCCCGCGGGACTTGGGCCGGGGAGCTGTTTTTT. Protein product: CASSESPRGTWAGELFF.

This chain joins TRBV6-5 and TRBJ2-2, with D possibly called TRBD1 or TRBD2 (5 bases each). The CDR3 runs 15 residues. Germline V gene sequence: CDR1 MNHEY, CDR2 SVGAGI. V gave up 7 bases and J gave up 2 bases, with 14 bases separating them. CDR3 in DNA: TGTGCCAGCACCACCTCGGGGCTTAACACCGGGGAGCTGTTTTTT. This translates into CASTTSGLNTGELFF.

The rearrangement joins TRBV7-9 to TRBJ2-1, with 8 bases identical to TRBD2. The germline V gene has CDR1 SEHNR and CDR2 FQNEAQ (reference sequence). After removal of 0 bases from V and 10 bases from J, the junction contained 17 bases not matched to a gene. The CDR3 sequence is 18 residues long. The CDR3 nucleotides are TGTGCCAGCAGCTTAGCATCAAGTACTAGCGGATCTTCTCGAGAGCAGTTCTTC. Translated, it gives CASSLASSTSGSSREQFF.

Of note for this clone: Other DNA sequences in this specimen translate into the identical CDR3. V is TRBV20-1 and J is TRBJ2-5; D assignment may be TRBD1 or TRBD2 (6 bases each). Trimming cost V 6 bases and J 5 bases, with 10 bases left between them. Germline CDR1 is DFQATT and CDR2 is SNEGSKA (reference sequence). The CDR3 length is 11 residues. In nucleotides, the CDR3 is TGCAGTGCCCGGGGGCAGGAGACCCAGTACTTC. Residues: CSARGQETQYF.

The rearrangement joins TRBV30 to TRBJ1-3; D uncertain. The CDR3 covers 15 residues. Trimming took off 8 bases at V and 1 base at J, with 18 bases between the two ends. The germline gives CDR1 GTSNPN, CDR2 SVGIG (reference sequence). CDR3 bases: TGTGCCGCTCAATCCCAGGCCCTATCTGGAAACACCATATATTTT. As protein: CAAQSQALSGNTIYF.

The gene calls are TRBV5-6 and TRBJ2-3; 7 bases map to TRBD1. Unmatched junction bases numbered 7, after V lost 4 bases and J lost 5 bases. The germline gives CDR1 SGHDT, CDR2 YYEEEE. The CDR3 has 14 residues. CDR3 sequence reads: CASSRLDREDTQYF. The CDR3 DNA reads TGTGCCAGCAGCCGCCTTGACAGGGAAGATACGCAGTATTTT.

This chain connects TRBV7-8 to TRBJ2-1; D remains ambiguous. Germline-derived CDR1 and CDR2 are SGHVS and FQNEAQ. CDR3 length: 17 residues. The V end lost 1 base, the J end lost 0 bases, and 13 bases lay between the germline ends. The CDR3 sequence is CASSLVSPRSSYNEQFF. Written as DNA, the CDR3 is TGTGCCAGCAGCTTAGTAAGTCCCAGGAGCTCCTACAATGAGCAGTTCTTC.

This chain links TRBV28 with TRBJ1-4; D is uncertain. Deletions cut 8 bases from V and 8 bases from J, with 12 bases between. Germline-derived CDR1 and CDR2 are MDHEN and SYDVKM. The CDR3 is 12 residues long. CDR3 sequence (DNA): TGTGCCAGCCACATGGGCGAGGAAAAACTGTTTTTT. It specifies CASHMGEEKLFF.

This chain links TRBV30 with TRBJ1-5, with 8 bases aligning to TRBD1. CDR1 and CDR2 from the germline V gene are GTSNPN and SVGIG (reference sequence). The CDR3 contains 16 residues. V was pared by 0 bases and J by 4 bases, with 8 bases of the junction left unmatched. The chain's CDR3 is CAWSVVAGGDNQPQHF. The DNA of the CDR3 is TGTGCCTGGAGTGTAGTCGCAGGGGGCGATAATCAGCCCCAGCATTTT. The full variable domain, completed using reference TRBV30 and TRBJ1-5, is SQTIHQWPATLVQPVGSPLSLECTVEGTSNPNLYWYRQAAGRGLQLLFYSVGIGQISSEVPQNLSASRPQDRQFILSSKKLLLSDSGFYLCAWSVVAGGDNQPQHFGDGTRLSIL.

Details on this clone: A much larger clone is a single base away; this may be a read error. This chain uses TRBV5-6 with TRBJ1-1, with a tentative D call TRBD1 (6 bases). The CDR3 spans 14 residues. CDR1 and CDR2 from the germline V gene are SGHDT and YYEEEE. The CDR3 nucleotides are TGTGCCAGCAGCTTGTTCAGGGGCTTCACTGGAGCTTTCTTT. Protein product: CASSLFRGFTGAFF.

V gene TRBV27 combines with J gene TRBJ2-2; 8 bases align to TRBD2. The CDR3 extends over 17 amino acids. Losses at the gene ends were 5 bases for V and 4 bases for J; bases not matched to a gene: 12. Germline lookup yields CDR1 MNHEY and CDR2 SMNVEV (reference sequence). The CDR3 DNA reads TGTGCCAGCAGTACTTACAGACTAGCGCGGGGCACCGGGGAGCTGTTTTTT. Residues: CASSTYRLARGTGELFF.

CDR3 region: CACSAGGRRYEQYF. The CDR3 DNA is TGTGCATGCTCAGCGGGGGGGCGACGCTACGAGCAGTACTTC. The J gene is TRBJ2-7, the V gene TRBV25-1, with TRBD2 identical over 10 bases. Germline V CDR1 and CDR2: MGHDK, SYGVNS. The CDR3 contains 14 residues.

The chain is built from TRBV7-2 and TRBJ2-1; a weak D match, TRBD2 (6 bases). Trimming took 1 base from V and 0 from J, leaving 19 bases between them. From germline, CDR1 is SGHTA and CDR2 FQGNSA. The CDR3 runs to 19 residues. CDR3 residues: CASSLEGAEGLGSYNEQFF. CDR3 DNA: TGTGCCAGCAGCTTAGAGGGTGCGGAGGGACTTGGCTCCTACAATGAGCAGTTCTTC.

The chain couples TRBV30 to TRBJ1-4; tentative D call: TRBD1 (5 bases). V dropped 3 bases and J dropped 0 bases, with 8 bases sitting between them. The CDR3 loop spans 14 amino acids. Germline CDR1 and CDR2: GTSNPN and SVGIG (reference sequence). CDR3 sequence reads: CAWRGGSTNEKLFF. Here the CDR3 DNA reads TGTGCCTGGAGGGGGGGGTCAACTAATGAAAAACTGTTTTTT.

The chain carries TRBV28 and TRBJ2-5, with a possible D match to TRBD2 (6 bases). The V end lost 6 bases, the J end lost 4 bases, and 21 bases lay between the germline ends. Germline V gene lookup returns CDR1 MDHEN and CDR2 SYDVKM. The CDR3 runs to 16 residues. This chain's CDR3 is CASSYISRGSRETQYF. CDR3 bases: TGTGCCAGCAGCTACATTAGTCGGGGGTCGCGAGAGACCCAGTACTTC.

This chain uses TRBV5-3 with TRBJ1-1, with D maybe TRBD1 (6 bases). TRBV5-3 is assigned to the ORF class and has an uncertain function. The length of the CDR3 is 17 residues. V lost 0 bases, J lost 0 bases, and 15 bases lay in between. CDR3 residues: CARSLARGAIMNTEAFF. In DNA, the CDR3 is TGTGCCAGAAGCTTGGCCAGGGGCGCTATCATGAACACTGAAGCTTTCTTT.

The V call is TRBV12-5, the J call TRBJ2-2, with D hard to call. This CDR3 spans 17 amino acids. Germline-derived CDR1 and CDR2 are LGHNT and FRNRAP. V was trimmed by 2 bases and J by 0 bases, leaving 13 bases between them. This CDR3 is CASGLFRYSANTGELFF. CDR3 DNA sequence: TGTGCTAGTGGTTTGTTCCGGTACTCCGCGAACACCGGGGAGCTGTTTTTT.

This sequence joins TRBV18 and TRBJ1-6; no firm D call. Trimming removed 1 base from V and 7 bases from J, with 17 bases in between. Germline CDR1 and CDR2: KGHSH and LQKENI. This CDR3 region has 17 residues. CDR3 sequence: CASSPRMASQTNSPLHF. The DNA of the CDR3 is TGTGCCAGCTCACCACGCATGGCATCACAGACAAATTCACCCCTCCACTTT.

V is TRBV4-1 and J is TRBJ1-1; D possibly corresponds to TRBD1 (5 bases). Trimming left V 5 bases short and J 8 bases short, with 12 bases between. Germline values: CDR1 MGHRA, CDR2 YSYEKL. There are 12 residues in the CDR3. CDR3 residues: CASSRTAGEAFF. Here the CDR3 DNA reads TGCGCCAGCAGCAGGACGGCAGGGGAAGCTTTCTTT.

On this clone itself: One end of the junction does not line up with germline, which may come from a read error. The genes are TRBV28 and TRBJ1-2; a weak D match, TRBD1 (6 bases). The CDR3 covers 13 residues. Germline V gives CDR1 MDHEN, CDR2 SYDVKM. The CDR3: CVTGGGPNYGYTF. CDR3 coding DNA: TGCGTGACGGGTGGGGGGCCAAACTATGGCTACACCTTC.

This clone was counted only a few times. This rearrangement joins TRBV6-5 to TRBJ1-5; D gene ambiguous. Germline V CDR1 and CDR2: MNHEY, SVGAGI. The length of the CDR3 is 16 residues. Between the trimmed V and J ends, which lost 0 bases and 9 bases, there was a span of 18 bases. The CDR3 loop is CASSYSSTVTSGPQHF. The DNA for the CDR3 is TGTGCCAGCAGTTACTCGAGTACTGTAACCTCTGGGCCCCAGCATTTT.

The rearrangement joins TRBV7-3 to TRBJ2-7; 7 positions agree with TRBD1. After removal of 1 base from V and 3 bases from J, the junction contained 6 bases not matched to a gene. This CDR3 has 15 residues. Germline CDR1 SGHTA, CDR2 FQGTGA. The CDR3 nucleotides are TGTGCCAGCAGCTTAAATCCGGACAGGAGCTACGAGCAGTACTTC. Amino acid sequence: CASSLNPDRSYEQYF.

As for this clone: A read error may account for a junction end that differs from germline. The rearrangement links TRBV5-1 to TRBJ1-1; D call uncertain. The length of the CDR3 is 14 residues. Per germline, CDR1 SGHRS and CDR2 YFSETQ. In DNA, the CDR3 is TGCGCCAGCAGCCAAACAGCTTTCAACACTGAGGCTTTCTTT. It yields the protein CASSQTAFNTEAFF. Supplemented by reference TRBV5-1 and TRBJ1-1, the full variable domain reads KAGVTQTPRYLIKTRGQQVTLSCSPISGHRSVSWYQQTPGQGLQFLFEYFSETQRNKGNFPGRFSGRQFSNSRSEMNVSTLELGDSALYLCASSQTAFNTEAFFGQGTRLTVV.